This TCR beta chain was identified during a study of blood T cells in healthy people across ages. Points from the study as a whole: When one million T cells were used, diversity estimates were thought to be underestimates. Higher naive T cell percentage went strongly together with higher TCR beta diversity. Greater diversity and more naive CD4+ cells were seen in long-lived donors than in aged donors.

This CDR3 is 13 amino acids long. The V gene end was trimmed by 2 bases and the J gene end by 6 bases; junction bases not matched to a gene: 2. A second PCR, run for roughly 7 to 12 cycles, used a sample-barcoded 5' primer plus a J-beta primer mix. Each cDNA molecule carried a tag from a template-switch adaptor that contained 12 random nucleotides. TCRdb re-called the 5' RACE reads through MiXCR, storing one row per CDR3 protein. The repertoire includes about 1,500,000 distinct CDR3 sequences, around two fifths of them detected once, and 7.9% sits in the top ten. Only a few counts were recorded for this clonotype. Antigen specificity is unknown.

The gene calls are TRBV12-3 or TRBV12-4 and TRBJ2-7; the match to TRBD2 covers 9 bases. The sequenced sample consisted of blood. This clonotype was sampled from a woman between 18 and 29 years old in good health. CDR3 in DNA: TGTGCCAGCAGTTTAATGACTAGCGGCGAGCAGTACTTC. Residues: CASSLMTSGEQYF.